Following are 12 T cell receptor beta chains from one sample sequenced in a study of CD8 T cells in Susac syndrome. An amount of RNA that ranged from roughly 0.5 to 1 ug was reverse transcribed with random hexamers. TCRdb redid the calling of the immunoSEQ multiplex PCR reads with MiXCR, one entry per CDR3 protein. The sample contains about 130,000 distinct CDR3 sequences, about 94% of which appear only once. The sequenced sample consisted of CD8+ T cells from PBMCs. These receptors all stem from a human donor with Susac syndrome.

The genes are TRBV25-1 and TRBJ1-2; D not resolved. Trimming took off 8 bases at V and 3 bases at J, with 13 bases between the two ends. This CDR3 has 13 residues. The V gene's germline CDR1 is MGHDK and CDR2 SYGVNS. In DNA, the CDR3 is TGTGCCAGCGCGGATAAGTATGACTATGGCTACACCTTC. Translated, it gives CASADKYDYGYTF.

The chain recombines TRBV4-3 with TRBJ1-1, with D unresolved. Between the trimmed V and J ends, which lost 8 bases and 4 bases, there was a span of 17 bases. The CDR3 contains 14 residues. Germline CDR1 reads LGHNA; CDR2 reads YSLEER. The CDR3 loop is CASSVSGPGTEAFF. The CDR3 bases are TGCGCCAGCTCCGTATCAGGACCGGGCACTGAAGCTTTCTTT.

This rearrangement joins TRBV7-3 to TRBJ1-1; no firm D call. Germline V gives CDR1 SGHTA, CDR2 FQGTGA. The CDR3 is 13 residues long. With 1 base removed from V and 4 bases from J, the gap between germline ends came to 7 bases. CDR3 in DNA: TGTGCCAGCAGCTTAATGGTGGGCACTGAAGCTTTCTTT. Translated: CASSLMVGTEAFF.

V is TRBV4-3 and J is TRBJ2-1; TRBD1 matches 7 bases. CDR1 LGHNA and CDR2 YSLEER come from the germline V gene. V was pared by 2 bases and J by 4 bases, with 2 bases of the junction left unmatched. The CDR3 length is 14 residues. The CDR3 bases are TGCGCCAGCAGCCAACCGGGACAGTACAATGAGCAGTTCTTC. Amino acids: CASSQPGQYNEQFF.

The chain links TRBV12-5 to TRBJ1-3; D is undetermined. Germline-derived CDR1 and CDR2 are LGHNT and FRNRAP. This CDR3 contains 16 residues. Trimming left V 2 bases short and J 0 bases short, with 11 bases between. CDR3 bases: TGTGCTAGTGGTTTGCCCCCATCACCCTCTGGAAACACCATATATTTT. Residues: CASGLPPSPSGNTIYF.

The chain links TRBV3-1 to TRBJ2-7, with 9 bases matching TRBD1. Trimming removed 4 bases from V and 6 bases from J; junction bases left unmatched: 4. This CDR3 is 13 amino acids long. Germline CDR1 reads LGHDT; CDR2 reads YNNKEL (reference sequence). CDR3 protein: CASSPGQGIEQYF. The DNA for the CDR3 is TGTGCCAGCAGCCCGGGACAGGGCATCGAGCAGTACTTC.

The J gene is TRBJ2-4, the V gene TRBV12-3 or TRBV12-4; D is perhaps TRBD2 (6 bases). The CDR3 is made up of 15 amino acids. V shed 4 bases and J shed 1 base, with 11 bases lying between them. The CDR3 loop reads CASSSSGGAKNIQYF. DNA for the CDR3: TGTGCCAGCAGTTCCTCCGGGGGTGCCAAAAACATTCAGTACTTC.

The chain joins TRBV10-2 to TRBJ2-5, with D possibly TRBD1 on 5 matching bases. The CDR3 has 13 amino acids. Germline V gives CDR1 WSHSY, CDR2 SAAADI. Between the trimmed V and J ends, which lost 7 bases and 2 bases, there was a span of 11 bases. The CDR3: CASNGHQQETQYF. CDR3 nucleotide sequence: TGCGCCAGCAATGGACACCAACAAGAGACCCAGTACTTC.

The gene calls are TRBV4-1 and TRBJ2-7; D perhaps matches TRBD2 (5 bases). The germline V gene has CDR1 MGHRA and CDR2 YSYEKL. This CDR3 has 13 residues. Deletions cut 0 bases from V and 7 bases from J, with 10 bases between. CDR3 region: CASSQDRGWEQYF. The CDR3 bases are TGCGCCAGCAGCCAAGACAGAGGGTGGGAGCAGTACTTC.

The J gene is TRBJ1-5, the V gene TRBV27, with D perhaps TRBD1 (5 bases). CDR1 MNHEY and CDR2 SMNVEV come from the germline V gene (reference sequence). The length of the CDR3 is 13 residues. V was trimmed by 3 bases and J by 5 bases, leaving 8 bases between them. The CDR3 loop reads CASSFRGDQPQHF. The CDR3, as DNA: TGTGCCAGCAGTTTCCGAGGGGATCAGCCCCAGCATTTT.

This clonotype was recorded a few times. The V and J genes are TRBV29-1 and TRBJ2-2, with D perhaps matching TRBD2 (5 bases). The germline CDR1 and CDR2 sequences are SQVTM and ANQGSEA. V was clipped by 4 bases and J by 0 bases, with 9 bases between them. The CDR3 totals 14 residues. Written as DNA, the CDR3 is TGCAGCGTTGTTCCGGGAACGAACACCGGGGAGCTGTTTTTT. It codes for CSVVPGTNTGELFF.

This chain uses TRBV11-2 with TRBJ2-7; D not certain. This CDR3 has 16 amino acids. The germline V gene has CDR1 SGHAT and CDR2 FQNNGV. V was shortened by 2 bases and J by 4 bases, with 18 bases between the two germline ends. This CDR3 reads CASSLTDSFSGYEQYF. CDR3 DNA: TGTGCCAGCAGCTTAACTGACTCTTTTTCCGGGTACGAGCAGTACTTC.